These 16 T cell receptor beta chains share one sample of origin, sequenced in a study of prognosis after radiotherapy for stage I lung cancer. From genomic DNA, two-round multiplex PCR was used to amplify TCR beta CDR3. TRBV and TRBJ genes each had their own specific primers in first-round PCR. TCRdb called the multiplex PCR reads again in MiXCR, with one record for every CDR3 protein. Found here are roughly 23,000 distinct CDR3 sequences, approximately 45% of them singletons; the top ten hold about 35%. The material was PBMCs, obtained before or after stereotactic body radiation therapy (not recorded which). The receptors stem from a donor older than 45 with non-small cell lung cancer.

This clonotype has a count of ten or more. The CDR3 DNA sequence: TGTGCCAGTAGTATTGGCGAGGTTGGCAAAAACATTCAGTACTTC. It specifies CASSIGEVGKNIQYF. The chain employs TRBV19 and TRBJ2-4; no clear D gene. From germline, CDR1 is LNHDA and CDR2 SQIVND (reference sequence). The CDR3 is made up of 15 amino acids. The V end was cut by 3 bases, the J end by 3 bases, with 12 bases between.

This clonotype is deemed medium-sized. The genes are TRBV6-4 and TRBJ1-2; no clear D gene. CDR3 size: 13 residues. The V and J ends lost 5 bases and 4 bases respectively, with 11 bases between them. Germline CDR1 and CDR2: MRHNA and SNTAGT. DNA for the CDR3: TGTGCCAGCAGTTACATGGATGGCTATGGCTACACCTTC. Encoded protein: CASSYMDGYGYTF.

This chain connects TRBV28 to TRBJ2-7; D may be TRBD1 (5 bases). Trimming removed 6 bases from V and 5 bases from J, with 14 bases in between. CDR1 MDHEN and CDR2 SYDVKM come from the germline V gene. The CDR3 length is 13 residues. CDR3 region: CASSPGRGDEQYF. The CDR3 DNA is TGTGCCAGCAGCCCAGGGCGTGGGGACGAGCAGTACTTC. Combining the CDR3 with reference TRBV28 and TRBJ2-7 gives the whole variable domain DVKVTQSSRYLVKRTGEKVFLECVQDMDHENMFWYRQDPGLGLRLIYFSYDVKMKEKGDIPEGYSVSREKKERFSLILESASTNQTSMYLCASSPGRGDEQYFGPGTRLTVT.

A remark on this clonotype: A much more abundant neighbour one base away suggests this may be a read error. J is TRBJ1-1 and V is TRBV6-9; 7 bases map to TRBD1. CDR1 is MNHGY, CDR2 SVAAGI, per germline. This CDR3 is built from 16 residues. The trim removed 3 bases at V and 1 base at J, leaving 8 bases unmatched. CDR3 sequence: CASSYPCTGENTEAFF. CDR3 DNA sequence: TGTGCCAGCAGTTACCCCTGTACAGGGGAGAACACTGAAGCTTTCTTT.

Ten or more counts support this clonotype. V gene TRBV9 combines with J gene TRBJ1-2, with 10 bases identical to TRBD1. This CDR3 has 14 residues. Germline V gene lookup returns CDR1 SGDLS and CDR2 YYNGEE. J gave up 7 bases and V 7 bases, and 10 bases lay outside the gene matches. CDR3 amino acids: CASARDRGRSGYTF. The CDR3 DNA reads TGTGCCAGCGCTAGGGACAGGGGACGTAGTGGCTACACCTTC.

This chain connects TRBV6-2 or TRBV6-3 to TRBJ2-1; D ambiguous. Looked up from germline, CDR1 is MNHEY and CDR2 is SVGEGT. The V end lost 8 bases, the J end lost 7 bases, and 9 bases lay between the germline ends. This CDR3 region has 11 residues. CDR3 coding DNA: TGTGCCAGCGGCTACGGGAATGAGCAGTTCTTC. Amino acid sequence: CASGYGNEQFF.

Concerning this clonotype itself: A far larger clone lies a single base away; this is likely a read error. CDR3 bases: TGTGCCAGCAGCTCCCACAGGTCCGGGGAGCTGTTTTTT. Translating gives CASSSHRSGELFF. V is TRBV7-9 and J is TRBJ2-2; TRBD1 might be the D (5 bases). The length of the CDR3 is 13 residues. Germline V gene lookup returns CDR1 SEHNR and CDR2 FQNEAQ (reference sequence). Trimming removed 4 bases at V and 6 bases at J, with 9 bases between.

This clonotype has a handful of counts. The chain recombines TRBV30 with TRBJ1-4; D unclear. The CDR3 totals 15 residues. Looked up from germline, CDR1 is GTSNPN and CDR2 is SVGIG (reference sequence). The V gene lost 2 bases and the J gene lost 4 bases, with 14 bases spanning the gap. CDR3 sequence: CAWSSTRGGNEKLFF. In DNA, the CDR3 is TGTGCCTGGAGTTCCACCCGGGGTGGTAATGAAAAACTGTTTTTT.

About this clonotype itself: It is likely a read error: a sequence one base away is far more abundant. The chain recombines TRBV6-2 or TRBV6-3 with TRBJ1-5; 7 bases align to TRBD1. The length of the CDR3 is 12 residues. Looked up from germline, CDR1 is MNHEY and CDR2 is SVGEGT. CDR3 region: CASIPSGRGRNF. CDR3 bases: TGTGCCAGCATTCCGTCCGGGAGGGGGCGCAATTTT.

This rearrangement joins TRBV6-1 to TRBJ2-1; a possible D gene is TRBD2 (5 bases). This CDR3 region has 19 residues. The germline V gene has CDR1 MNHNS and CDR2 SASEGT. V was trimmed by 6 bases and J by 4 bases, leaving 28 bases between them. The CDR3 region is CASRLQGLVRSWTYNEQFF. As DNA, the CDR3 is TGTGCCAGCAGACTACAAGGGCTTGTGCGTAGTTGGACTTACAATGAGCAGTTCTTC.

This clonotype was counted a few times. This chain links TRBV18 with TRBJ2-6, with a weak D call TRBD1 (6 bases). The CDR3 covers 15 residues. Germline-derived CDR1 and CDR2 are KGHSH and LQKENI. Trimming pared 4 bases from V and 2 bases from J, leaving 9 bases between. The CDR3 sequence is CASSLQGTGANVLTF. The CDR3 region has the DNA TGTGCCAGCTCACTACAGGGCACTGGGGCCAACGTCCTGACTTTC.

This clonotype came up once. A far more abundant clone sits one base away, making this likely a read error. This chain joins TRBV6-2 or TRBV6-3 and TRBJ2-7; D is tentatively TRBD1 or TRBD2 (5 bases each). This CDR3 is 15 amino acids long. Deletions cut 5 bases from V and 7 bases from J, with 21 bases between. Germline lookup yields CDR1 MNHEY and CDR2 SVGEGT. The CDR3 loop is CASSERGLVSNEQYF. The CDR3 nucleotides are TGTGCCAGCAGTGAGAGGGGCCTGGTTTCAAATGAGCAGTACTTC.

This clonotype was seen ten or more times. The rearrangement joins TRBV7-2 to TRBJ2-1, with a possible D match to TRBD1 (8 bases). The CDR3 loop spans 16 amino acids. Germline V CDR1 and CDR2: SGHTA, FQGNSA. V was trimmed by 5 bases and J by 6 bases, leaving 20 bases between them. CDR3 region: CASSGGDRISSNEQFF. The DNA for the CDR3 is TGTGCCAGCAGCGGGGGGGACAGGATAAGTAGCAATGAGCAGTTCTTC. The full variable domain, rest sourced from reference TRBV7-2 and TRBJ2-1, is GAGVSQSPSNKVTEKGKDVELRCDPISGHTALYWYRQSLGQGLEFLIYFQGNSAPDKSGLPSDRFSAERTGGSVSTLTIQRTQQEDSAVYLCASSGGDRISSNEQFFGPGTRLTVL.

Remarks on this clonotype: The conserved final phenylalanine or tryptophan is absent from the CDR3, which likely points to a read error. The DNA is omitted, as the CDR3 cannot be located on it reliably, and the CDR3 follows TCRdb's listing. The chain uses TRBV12-3 or TRBV12-4 and TRBJ1-2; the DNA was not compared with TRBD1, the D call given in the table. From its first to its last residue, the CDR3 has 12 amino acids. The CDR3 region is CASSLSFACSTL.

In this sample, this clonotype turned up a few times. The V and J genes are TRBV28 and TRBJ2-7; D is ambiguous. CDR3 length equals 12 residues. Germline values: CDR1 MDHEN, CDR2 SYDVKM. V was cut by 6 bases and J by 2 bases, with 8 bases left in between. The CDR3 nucleotides are TGTGCCAGCAGACGACATCCCTACGAGCAGTACTTC. Protein product: CASRRHPYEQYF. The variable domain in full, completed from reference TRBV28 and TRBJ2-7, reads DVKVTQSSRYLVKRTGEKVFLECVQDMDHENMFWYRQDPGLGLRLIYFSYDVKMKEKGDIPEGYSVSREKKERFSLILESASTNQTSMYLCASRRHPYEQYFGPGTRLTVT.

This clonotype occurred a few times. V is TRBV20-1 and J is TRBJ1-5; no firm D call. CDR3 size: 14 residues. V was clipped by 1 base and J by 2 bases, with 9 bases between them. Germline V gives CDR1 DFQATT, CDR2 SNEGSKA (reference sequence). CDR3 sequence (DNA): TGCAGTGCTAGAGCGGCGGAGGGCAATCAGCCCCAGCATTTT. It encodes CSARAAEGNQPQHF.